These T cell receptor beta chains were read from a single sample in a study of T cell responses to AZD1222 COVID-19 vaccine. TCRdb's copy holds only in-frame clones and misses some; the assay was immunoSEQ multiplex PCR. Of 130,000 or so clones in the sample, roughly nine tenths were seen once. The input for sequencing was peripheral blood, taken on day 0 of AZD1222 vaccination. The source is an adult in good health. Each CDR3 is given with its conserved first and last residue. A D gene is named only where the DNA matches it firmly. Clone size is shown for a subset of rows, as once, few, many or a class of expanded clone.

D	V	J	size	CDR3	DNA
-	TRBV4-1	TRBJ1-3	-	CASSQSRDPGSGNTIYF	TGCGCCAGCAGCCAATCCCGGGACCCAGGGTCGGGAAACACCATATATTTT
-	TRBV29-1	TRBJ2-3	once	CSVGGEWTDTQYF	TGCAGCGTTGGAGGGGAGTGGACAGATACGCAGTATTTT
-	TRBV2	TRBJ1-1	-	CASSIQGSTEAFF	TGTGCCAGCAGTATTCAGGGGAGCACTGAAGCTTTCTTT
-	TRBV7-6	TRBJ2-3	-	CASSLGRGRTDTQYF	TGTGCCAGCAGCTTAGGGCGGGGACGCACAGATACGCAGTATTTT
-	TRBV12-3/TRBV12-4	TRBJ1-5	-	CASTLGPLMPQHF	TGTGCCAGCACCCTGGGACCCCTCATGCCCCAGCATTTT
TRBD2	TRBV7-2	TRBJ2-7	-	CASSLGVAGIPYEQYF	TGTGCCAGCAGCTTAGGAGTAGCGGGGATACCCTACGAGCAGTACTTC
-	TRBV28	TRBJ2-6	few	CASSPPGRGLGANVLTF	TGTGCCAGCAGTCCCCCGGGGAGGGGGCTTGGGGCCAACGTCCTGACTTTC
-	TRBV11-2	TRBJ2-7	-	CASSLNSGHSYEQYF	TGTGCCAGCAGCTTAAATAGCGGACACTCCTACGAGCAGTACTTC
TRBD1	TRBV6-2/TRBV6-3	TRBJ2-1	-	CASSPLGTGMRNEQFF	TGTGCCAGCAGTCCACTCGGGACAGGTATGCGCAATGAGCAGTTCTTC
-	TRBV4-3	TRBJ1-6	-	CASSQVVGRPNSPLHF	TGCGCCAGCAGCCAAGTTGTGGGACGGCCGAATTCACCCCTCCACTTT
-	TRBV9	TRBJ2-2	-	CASSVELYTGELFF	TGTGCCAGCAGCGTAGAGTTGTACACCGGGGAGCTGTTTTTT
TRBD1	TRBV7-2	TRBJ1-2	few	CASSSGPRQGNYGYTF	TGTGCCAGCAGCTCCGGGCCGCGACAGGGCAACTATGGCTACACCTTC
TRBD2	TRBV5-6	TRBJ2-3	-	CASSSSSGGVTQYF	TGTGCCAGCAGCTCCAGCAGCGGGGGTGTGACGCAGTATTTT
-	TRBV24-1	TRBJ2-3	-	CATSLMIGGTDTQYF	TGTGCCACCAGCCTCATGATCGGGGGCACAGATACGCAGTATTTT
TRBD2	TRBV6-2/TRBV6-3	TRBJ2-7	-	CASSWGGRGPYEQYF	TGTGCCAGCAGTTGGGGCGGGAGGGGGCCCTACGAGCAGTACTTC
-	TRBV13	TRBJ1-5	once	CASSLQGSQPQHF	TGTGCCAGCAGCTTACAGGGAAGTCAGCCCCAGCATTTT
-	TRBV10-1	TRBJ1-3	once	CASSESNRGDWGNTIYF	TGCGCCAGCAGTGAGTCAAATCGGGGGGATTGGGGAAACACCATATATTTT
-	TRBV4-1	TRBJ1-5	-	CASSQDKGSATSQHF	TGCGCCAGCAGCCAAGACAAGGGATCTGCAACGTCCCAGCATTTT
-	TRBV25-1	TRBJ2-3	once	CASSERGSDKHTDTQYF	TGTGCCAGCAGTGAAAGAGGTAGCGATAAACACACAGATACGCAGTATTTT
-	TRBV9	TRBJ2-1	-	CASSVATTGNEQFF	TGTGCCAGCAGCGTAGCTACTACCGGGAATGAGCAGTTCTTC
-	TRBV30	TRBJ2-7	-	CACHGASQIYEQYF	TGTGCCTGTCACGGGGCCTCCCAGATCTACGAGCAGTACTTC
-	TRBV5-4	TRBJ1-4	-	CASSPRGEPEKLFF	TGTGCCAGCAGCCCCAGGGGTGAGCCCGAAAAACTGTTTTTT
TRBD2	TRBV19	TRBJ2-1	-	CASSIDLWASGHNEQFF	TGTGCCAGTAGTATAGATCTATGGGCTAGCGGGCACAATGAGCAGTTCTTC